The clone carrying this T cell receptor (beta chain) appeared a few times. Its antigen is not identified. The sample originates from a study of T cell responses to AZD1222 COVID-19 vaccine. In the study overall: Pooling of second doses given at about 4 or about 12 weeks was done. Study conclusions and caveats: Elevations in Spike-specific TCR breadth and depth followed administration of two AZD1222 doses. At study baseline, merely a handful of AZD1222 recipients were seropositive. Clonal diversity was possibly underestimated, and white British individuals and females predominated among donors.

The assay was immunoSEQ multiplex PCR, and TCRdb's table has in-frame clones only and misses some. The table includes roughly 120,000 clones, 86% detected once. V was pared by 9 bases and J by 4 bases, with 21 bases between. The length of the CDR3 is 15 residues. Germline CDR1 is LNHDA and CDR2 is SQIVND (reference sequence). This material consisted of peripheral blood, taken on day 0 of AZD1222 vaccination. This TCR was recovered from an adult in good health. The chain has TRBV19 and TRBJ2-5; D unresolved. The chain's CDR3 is CASSSQSGVIETQYF. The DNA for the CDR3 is TGTGCCAGCTCCTCCCAGAGTGGGGTCATAGAGACCCAGTACTTC.